In this sample, the clone carrying this T cell receptor (beta chain) turned up many times. This specimen belongs to a study of Graves' ophthalmopathy and Graves' hyperthyroidism. Germline CDR1 reads GTSNPN; CDR2 reads SVGIG (reference sequence). V trimming: 1 base; J trimming: 7 bases; junction bases outside the gene matches: 6. The CDR3 runs to 13 residues. Hyperthyroidism qualified as stable when ophthalmopathy did not develop within 18 months of follow-up. Hyperthyroidism patients were newly diagnosed, ill under 2 months, and aged 18 to 65 years. RNA transcripts were the source from which TCR beta CDR3 regions were amplified. HTBI primers primed a first-round RT-PCR, and a second-round multiplex PCR followed. TCRdb used MiXCR to reprocess the multiplex PCR reads, holding one entry per CDR3 protein. The table includes some 360,000 distinct CDR3 sequences, roughly 15% detected once.

The chain carries TRBV30 and TRBJ2-7, with 8 bases aligning to TRBD2. This receptor was obtained from an adult woman with stable Graves' hyperthyroidism. Sequenced input: peripheral blood. The CDR3 here is CAWSGLAGEEQYF. The CDR3 bases are TGTGCCTGGAGTGGGCTAGCGGGCGAGGAGCAGTACTTC.